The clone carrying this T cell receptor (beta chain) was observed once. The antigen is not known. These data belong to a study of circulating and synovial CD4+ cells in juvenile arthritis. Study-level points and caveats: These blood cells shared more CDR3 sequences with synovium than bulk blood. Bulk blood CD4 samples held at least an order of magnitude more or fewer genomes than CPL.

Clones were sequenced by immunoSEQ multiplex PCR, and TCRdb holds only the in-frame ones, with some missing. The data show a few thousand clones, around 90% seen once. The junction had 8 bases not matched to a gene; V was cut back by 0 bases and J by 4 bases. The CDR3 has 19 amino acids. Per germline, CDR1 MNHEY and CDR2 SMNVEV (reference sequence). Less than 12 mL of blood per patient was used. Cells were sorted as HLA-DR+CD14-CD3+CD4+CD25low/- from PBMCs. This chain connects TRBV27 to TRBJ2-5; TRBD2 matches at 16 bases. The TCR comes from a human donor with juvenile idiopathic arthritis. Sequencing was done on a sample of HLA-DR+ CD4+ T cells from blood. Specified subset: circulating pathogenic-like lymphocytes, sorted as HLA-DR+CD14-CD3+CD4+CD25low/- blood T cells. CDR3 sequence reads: CASSLSIGTSGRDRETQYF. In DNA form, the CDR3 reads TGTGCCAGCAGTTTATCGATTGGGACTAGCGGGAGGGACCGAGAGACCCAGTACTTC.